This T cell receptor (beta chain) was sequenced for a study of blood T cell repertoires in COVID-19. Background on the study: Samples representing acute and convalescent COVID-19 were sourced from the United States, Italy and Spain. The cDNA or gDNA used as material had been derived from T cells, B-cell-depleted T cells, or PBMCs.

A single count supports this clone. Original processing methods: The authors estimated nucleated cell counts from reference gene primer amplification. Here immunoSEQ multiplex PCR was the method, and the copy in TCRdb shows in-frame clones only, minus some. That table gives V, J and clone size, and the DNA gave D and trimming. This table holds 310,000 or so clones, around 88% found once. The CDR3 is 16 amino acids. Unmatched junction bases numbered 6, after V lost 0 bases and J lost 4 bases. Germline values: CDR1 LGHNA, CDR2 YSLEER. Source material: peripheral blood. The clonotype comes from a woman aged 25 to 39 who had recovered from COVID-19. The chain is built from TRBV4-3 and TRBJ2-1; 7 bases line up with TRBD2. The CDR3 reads CASSQDLASGYNEQFF. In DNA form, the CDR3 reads TGCGCCAGCAGCCAAGATCTGGCTAGCGGATACAATGAGCAGTTCTTC.